This record concerns one T cell receptor beta chain sequence. Its antigen is currently unknown. The conserved closing phenylalanine or tryptophan is absent in this CDR3, likely reflecting a read error. The entry originates in a study of blood T cells in healthy people across ages. Overall study results and limits: Estimated diversity, derived from one million T cells, was regarded as an underestimate.

Together with a sample-barcoded 5' primer, a J-beta primer mix was included in a second PCR lasting roughly 6 to 12 cycles. TCRdb analysed the 5' RACE reads with MiXCR anew, one entry per CDR3 protein. This sample has 750,000 to 850,000 distinct CDR3 sequences, with just under 25% found just once. This sample also belongs to another study, concerning T cells of mothers and their children. That report adds: It was related mother-child pairs that showed slightly higher overlap than unrelated pairs, without reaching significance.

The sequenced sample consisted of blood. This clonotype originated in a boy between 10 and 17 years old in good health.

CDR3 region: CSAVSGTVHGYTL. The CDR3 coding sequence is TGCAGTGCTGTTTCCGGGACGGTACATGGCTACACCCTC. The V gene is TRBV20-1, the J gene TRBJ1-2, with D tentatively TRBD1 (5 bases). CDR1 is DFQATT, CDR2 SNEGSKA, per germline (reference sequence). The ends were cut back, 5 bases at V and 6 bases at J, with 16 bases in the middle. This CDR3 is built from 13 residues.